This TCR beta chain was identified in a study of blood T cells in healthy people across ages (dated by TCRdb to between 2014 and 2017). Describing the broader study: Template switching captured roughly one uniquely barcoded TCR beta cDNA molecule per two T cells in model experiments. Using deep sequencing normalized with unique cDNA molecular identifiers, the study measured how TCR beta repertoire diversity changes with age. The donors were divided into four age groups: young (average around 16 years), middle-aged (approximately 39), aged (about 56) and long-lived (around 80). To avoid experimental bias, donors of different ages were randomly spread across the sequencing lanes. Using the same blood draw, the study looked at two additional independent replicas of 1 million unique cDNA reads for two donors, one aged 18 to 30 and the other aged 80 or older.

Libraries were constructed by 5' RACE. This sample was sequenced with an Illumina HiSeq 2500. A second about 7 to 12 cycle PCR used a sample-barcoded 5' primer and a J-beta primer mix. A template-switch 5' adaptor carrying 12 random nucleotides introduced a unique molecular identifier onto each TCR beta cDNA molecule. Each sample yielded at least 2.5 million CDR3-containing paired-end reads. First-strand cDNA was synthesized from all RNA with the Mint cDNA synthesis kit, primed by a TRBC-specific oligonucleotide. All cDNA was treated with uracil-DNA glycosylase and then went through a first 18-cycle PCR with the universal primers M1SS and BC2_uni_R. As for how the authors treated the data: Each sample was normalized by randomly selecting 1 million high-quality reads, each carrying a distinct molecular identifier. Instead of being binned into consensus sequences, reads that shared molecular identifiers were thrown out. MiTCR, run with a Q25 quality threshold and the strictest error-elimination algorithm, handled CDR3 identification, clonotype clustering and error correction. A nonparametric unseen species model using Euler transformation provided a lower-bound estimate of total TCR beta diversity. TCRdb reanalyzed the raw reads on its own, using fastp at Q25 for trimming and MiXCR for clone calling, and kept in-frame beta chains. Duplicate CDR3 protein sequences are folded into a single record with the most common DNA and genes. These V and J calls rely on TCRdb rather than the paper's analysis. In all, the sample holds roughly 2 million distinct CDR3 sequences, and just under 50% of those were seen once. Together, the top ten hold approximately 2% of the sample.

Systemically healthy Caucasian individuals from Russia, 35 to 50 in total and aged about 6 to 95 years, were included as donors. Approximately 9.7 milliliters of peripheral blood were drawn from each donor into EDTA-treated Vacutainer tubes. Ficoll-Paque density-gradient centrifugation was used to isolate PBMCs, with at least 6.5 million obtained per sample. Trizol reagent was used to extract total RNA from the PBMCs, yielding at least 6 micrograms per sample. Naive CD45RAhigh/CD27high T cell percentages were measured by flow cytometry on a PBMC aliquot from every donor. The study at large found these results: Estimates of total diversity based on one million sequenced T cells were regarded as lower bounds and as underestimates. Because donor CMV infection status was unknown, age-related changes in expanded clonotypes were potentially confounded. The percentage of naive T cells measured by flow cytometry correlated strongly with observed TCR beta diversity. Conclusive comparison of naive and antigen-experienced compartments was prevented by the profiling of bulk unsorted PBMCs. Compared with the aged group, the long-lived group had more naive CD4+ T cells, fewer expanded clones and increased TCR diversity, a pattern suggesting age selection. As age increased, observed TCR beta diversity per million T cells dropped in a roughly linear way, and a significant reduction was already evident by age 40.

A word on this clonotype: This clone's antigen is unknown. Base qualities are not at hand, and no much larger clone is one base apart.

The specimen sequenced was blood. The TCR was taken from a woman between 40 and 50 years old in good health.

The CDR3 region reads CASSWGQGKYF. Read as DNA, the sequence is TGTGCCAGCAGCTGGGGACAGGGAAAGTATTTT. This chain is built from TRBV7-2 and TRBJ2-3; TRBD1 agrees with 9 junctional bases. Germline trimming: 4 bases from V, 13 bases from J; junction bases outside gene matches: 3. CDR1 and CDR2 are drawn from the germline V gene: SGHTA, FQGNSA. From its cysteine to its phenylalanine, the CDR3 spans 11 amino acids. The CDR3 DNA has 33 bases and is translated from base 1. This CDR3, with the reference TRBV7-2 and TRBJ2-3 proteins standing in past its ends, gives the full variable domain GAGVSQSPSNKVTEKGKDVELRCDPISGHTALYWYRQSLGQGLEFLIYFQGNSAPDKSGLPSDRFSAERTGGSVSTLTIQRTQQEDSAVYLCASSWGQGKYFGPGTRLTVL.